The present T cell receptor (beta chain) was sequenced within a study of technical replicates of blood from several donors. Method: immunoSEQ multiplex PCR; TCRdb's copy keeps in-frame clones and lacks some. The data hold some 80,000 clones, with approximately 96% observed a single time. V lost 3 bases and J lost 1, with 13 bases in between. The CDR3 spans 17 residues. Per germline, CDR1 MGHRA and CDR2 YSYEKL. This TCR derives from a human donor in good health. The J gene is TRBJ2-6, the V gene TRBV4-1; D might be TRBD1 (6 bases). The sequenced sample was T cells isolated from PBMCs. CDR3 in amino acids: CASSHGQSSSGANVLTF. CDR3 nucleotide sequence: TGCGCCAGCAGCCACGGACAGTCTAGTTCTGGGGCCAACGTCCTGACTTTC.